This is a list of T cell receptor beta chains from one sample in a study of beta chain features in type 1 diabetes. The data were produced by immunoSEQ multiplex PCR, yet TCRdb's version contains in-frame clones alone and is incomplete. This table has 120,000 to 150,000 clones, about 10% appearing once. The specimen was naive CD4+ T cells from blood. The receptors here all came from a man between 18 and 29 years old in good health. Both conserved end residues are part of each CDR3. D genes are given only for firm matches. Rows may omit the clone size; those that give it use once, few, many or a size class.

TRBJ2-7,many,TRBV29-1,NA,12,CSVGRSSYEQYF,TGCAGCGTTGGGAGGAGCTCCTACGAGCAGTACTTC
TRBJ1-2,NA,TRBV2,TRBD1,14,CASSSGTGNYGYTF,TGTGCCAGCAGTTCCGGGACAGGGAACTATGGCTACACCTTC
TRBJ2-3,many,TRBV7-9,TRBD1,15,CASSRDRGVADTQYF,TGTGCCAGCAGCCGGGACAGGGGAGTGGCAGATACGCAGTATTTT
TRBJ2-7,few,TRBV30,TRBD2,15,CAWSLFSTGGDEQYF,TGTGCCTGGAGTCTCTTTAGTACGGGAGGGGACGAGCAGTACTTC
TRBJ1-2,few,TRBV19,TRBD1,14,CASSSPGQGSGYTF,TGTGCCAGCTCTTCTCCGGGACAGGGGTCTGGCTACACCTTC
TRBJ1-2,once,TRBV6-1,NA,12,CASSEVTVGYTF,TGTGCCAGCAGTGAAGTGACAGTTGGCTACACCTTC
TRBJ2-2,few,TRBV5-1,NA,15,CASSLGGANTGELFF,TGCGCCAGCAGCTTGGGGGGCGCGAACACCGGGGAGCTGTTTTTT
TRBJ2-1,few,TRBV5-1,TRBD2,16,CASRLAGGSSYNEQFF,TGCGCCAGCAGGTTAGCGGGGGGGAGCTCCTACAATGAGCAGTTCTTC
TRBJ2-7,few,TRBV18,TRBD1,15,CASSPQGQTLYEQYF,TGTGCCAGCTCACCACAGGGACAGACGCTCTACGAGCAGTACTTC
TRBJ2-6,few,TRBV6-6,TRBD1,15,CASSYRGSGANVLTF,TGTGCCAGCAGCTACAGGGGGTCTGGGGCCAACGTCCTGACTTTC
TRBJ1-5,NA,TRBV2,NA,14,CASRRTASNQPQHF,TGTGCCAGCCGTCGCACAGCTAGCAATCAGCCCCAGCATTTT
TRBJ1-4,NA,TRBV5-1,TRBD1,14,CASSLQGVEEKLFF,TGCGCCAGCAGCCTACAGGGGGTAGAGGAAAAACTGTTTTTT
TRBJ2-3,NA,TRBV7-2,TRBD2,18,CASSLEWLAGVGTDTQYF,TGTGCCAGCAGCTTAGAGTGGCTAGCGGGGGTCGGGACAGATACGCAGTATTTT
TRBJ1-1,NA,TRBV5-1,NA,14,CASSLGAGGLEAFF,TGCGCCAGCAGCTTGGGAGCGGGGGGACTTGAAGCTTTCTTT
TRBJ2-5,few,TRBV7-6,NA,15,CASSPGDSRKETQYF,TGTGCCAGCAGCCCCGGGGACTCCCGGAAAGAGACCCAGTACTTC
TRBJ1-5,few,TRBV7-2,TRBD1,17,CASSPRRTGDRNQPQHF,TGTGCCAGCAGCCCCCGGAGAACAGGGGACCGCAATCAGCCCCAGCATTTT
TRBJ2-1,few,TRBV5-1,NA,14,CASSSLELYNEQFF,TGCGCCAGCAGCTCTCTAGAGTTGTACAATGAGCAGTTCTTC
TRBJ1-4,few,TRBV5-4,NA,16,CASSPSGGVLIEKLFF,TGTGCCAGCAGCCCTAGCGGGGGGGTACTAATTGAAAAACTGTTTTTT
TRBJ2-1,NA,TRBV4-1,NA,15,CASSQREGAGYEQFF,TGCGCCAGCAGCCAACGAGAGGGGGCGGGGTATGAGCAGTTCTTC
TRBJ2-2,NA,TRBV7-2,TRBD1,15,CASSLTGDLTGELFF,TGTGCCAGCAGCCTGACAGGGGACCTCACCGGGGAGCTGTTTTTT
TRBJ1-4,NA,TRBV9,NA,17,CASSVEAPGTENEKLFF,TGTGCCAGCAGCGTTGAAGCCCCCGGGACTGAGAATGAAAAACTGTTTTTT
TRBJ1-5,many,TRBV18,NA,16,CASSPVPGMGNQPQHF,TGTGCCAGCTCACCAGTTCCGGGAATGGGCAATCAGCCCCAGCATTTT
TRBJ1-5,few,TRBV2,TRBD1,17,CASSEDSRTGVSQPQHF,TGTGCCAGCAGTGAAGATAGTAGGACAGGGGTGTCTCAGCCCCAGCATTTT
TRBJ2-1,NA,TRBV5-1,TRBD2,15,CASSLGPAGRNEQFF,TGCGCCAGCAGCTTGGGGCCAGCGGGGAGGAATGAGCAGTTCTTC
TRBJ1-5,few,TRBV2,NA,15,CASSAGLTSNQPQHF,TGTGCCAGCAGTGCCGGACTGACGAGCAATCAGCCCCAGCATTTT
TRBJ1-4,few,TRBV7-9,TRBD1,14,CASSTGTGDEKLFF,TGTGCCAGCAGCACCGGGACAGGGGATGAAAAACTGTTTTTT
TRBJ2-7,NA,TRBV7-3,TRBD2,14,CASSSSGGAGEQYF,TGTGCCAGCAGCTCTAGCGGGGGGGCCGGTGAGCAGTACTTC
TRBJ2-7,few,TRBV19,TRBD1,14,CASSSRDRSYEQYF,TGTGCCAGTAGTTCTAGGGACAGGTCCTACGAGCAGTACTTC
TRBJ1-2,NA,TRBV19,TRBD1,16,CASSIDRAGGTYGYTF,TGTGCCAGTAGTATAGATCGGGCAGGGGGTACCTATGGCTACACCTTC
TRBJ2-3,few,TRBV5-1,TRBD1,15,CASSLEGQTTDTQYF,TGCGCCAGCAGCTTGGAGGGACAGACCACAGATACGCAGTATTTT
TRBJ2-5,few,TRBV18,TRBD2,19,CASSPPPRIQAGDKETQYF,TGTGCCAGCTCACCCCCACCGCGTATACAAGCGGGAGATAAAGAGACCCAGTACTTC
TRBJ2-1,NA,TRBV7-2,TRBD1,13,CASSLDRGNEQFF,TGTGCCAGCAGCTTAGACAGGGGGAATGAGCAGTTCTTC
TRBJ1-4,many,TRBV7-9,TRBD1,14,CASSLGQPNEKLFF,TGTGCCAGCAGTTTGGGACAGCCTAATGAAAAACTGTTTTTT
TRBJ2-1,NA,TRBV9,TRBD1,15,CASSGTGSSYNEQFF,TGTGCCAGCAGTGGGACAGGGAGCTCCTACAATGAGCAGTTCTTC
TRBJ2-3,few,TRBV7-9,NA,11,CASSFQDTQYF,TGTGCCAGCAGCTTTCAAGATACGCAGTATTTT
TRBJ2-7,NA,TRBV2,NA,12,CATQGVAYEQYF,TGTGCCACCCAGGGTGTTGCCTACGAGCAGTACTTC
TRBJ1-3,few,TRBV6-5,TRBD1,14,CASSYGTGSDTIYF,TGTGCCAGCAGTTACGGGACAGGGTCAGACACCATATATTTT
TRBJ2-6,once,TRBV11-2,NA,15,CASIRQPSGANVLTF,TGTGCCAGCATCCGACAGCCCTCTGGGGCCAACGTCCTGACTTTC
TRBJ2-5,NA,TRBV7-9,TRBD2,15,CASTSRGGAAETQYF,TGTGCCAGCACCTCTCGCGGGGGGGCTGCTGAGACCCAGTACTTC
TRBJ2-1,NA,TRBV7-2,TRBD2,15,CASSTLAGGPGEQFF,TGTGCGAGCAGTACTCTAGCGGGGGGGCCGGGTGAGCAGTTCTTC
TRBJ1-6,NA,TRBV5-8,TRBD1,16,CASSLSQGTAISPLHF,TGTGCCAGCAGCTTGAGTCAGGGGACAGCCATTTCACCCCTCCACTTT
TRBJ2-7,NA,TRBV7-9,NA,12,CASSSYNYEQYF,TGTGCCAGCAGCTCTTACAACTACGAGCAGTACTTC
TRBJ2-1,few,TRBV5-1,TRBD1,15,CASSPGQGTYNEQFF,TGCGCCAGCAGCCCGGGACAGGGCACCTACAATGAGCAGTTCTTC
TRBJ2-5,few,TRBV5-1,TRBD1,14,CASSWGTDQETQYF,TGCGCCAGCAGCTGGGGGACAGATCAAGAGACCCAGTACTTC
TRBJ1-1,few,TRBV5-1,NA,13,CASSPIPQGNAFF,TGCGCCAGCAGCCCGATCCCACAGGGTAACGCTTTCTTT
TRBJ1-5,NA,TRBV28,TRBD1,14,CASSFRDRAQPQHF,TGTGCCAGCAGTTTCCGGGACAGGGCTCAGCCCCAGCATTTT
TRBJ1-5,NA,TRBV18,NA,14,CASSQGGEEKPQHF,TGTGCCAGCTCCCAAGGAGGGGAAGAGAAGCCCCAGCATTTT
TRBJ2-3,NA,TRBV30,TRBD2,16,CAWSVPGGGASDTQYF,TGTGCCTGGAGTGTACCCGGCGGGGGGGCTTCAGATACGCAGTATTTT
TRBJ2-5,few,TRBV2,TRBD2,15,CASTGGTSGRETQYF,TGTGCCAGCACCGGAGGGACTAGCGGGAGAGAGACCCAGTACTTC
TRBJ2-3,NA,TRBV14,NA,12,CASSPVFHTQYF,TGTGCCAGCAGTCCCGTCTTTCATACGCAGTATTTT
TRBJ2-1,NA,TRBV25-1,TRBD2,16,CASSSLAGGRDNEQFF,TGTGCCAGCAGTAGTCTAGCGGGGGGGCGCGACAATGAGCAGTTCTTC
TRBJ1-2,NA,TRBV9,TRBD1,14,CASSVVVTGGSYTF,TGTGCCAGCAGCGTAGTGGTCACAGGGGGTAGCTACACCTTC
TRBJ2-3,few,TRBV7-2,NA,16,CASRLLSGWGLDTQYF,TGTGCCAGCCGACTCTTGAGCGGGTGGGGCCTGGATACGCAGTATTTT